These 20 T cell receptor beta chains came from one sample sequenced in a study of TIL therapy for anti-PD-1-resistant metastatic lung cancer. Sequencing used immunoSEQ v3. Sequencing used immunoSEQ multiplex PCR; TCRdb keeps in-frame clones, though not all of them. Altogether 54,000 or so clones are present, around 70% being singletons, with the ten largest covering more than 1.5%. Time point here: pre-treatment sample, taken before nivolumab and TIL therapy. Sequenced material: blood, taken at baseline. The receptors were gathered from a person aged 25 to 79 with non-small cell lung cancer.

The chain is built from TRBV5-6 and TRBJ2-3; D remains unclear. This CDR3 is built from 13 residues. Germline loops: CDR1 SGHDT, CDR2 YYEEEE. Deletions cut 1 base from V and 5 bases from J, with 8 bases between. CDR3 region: CASSLRLEDTQYF. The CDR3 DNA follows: TGTGCCAGCAGCTTGCGTCTCGAAGATACGCAGTATTTT. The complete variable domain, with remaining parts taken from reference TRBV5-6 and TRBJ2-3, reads DAGVTQSPTHLIKTRGQQVTLRCSPKSGHDTVSWYQQALGQGPQFIFQYYEEEERQRGNFPDRFSGHQFPNYSSELNVNALLLGDSALYLCASSLRLEDTQYFGPGTRLTVL.

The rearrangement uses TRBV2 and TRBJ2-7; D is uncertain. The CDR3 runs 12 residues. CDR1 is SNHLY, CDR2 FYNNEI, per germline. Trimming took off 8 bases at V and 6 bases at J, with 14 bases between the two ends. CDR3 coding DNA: TGTGCCAGCTCATTCATCATGGTCGAGCAGTACTTC. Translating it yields CASSFIMVEQYF. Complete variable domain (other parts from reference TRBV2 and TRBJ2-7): EPEVTQTPSHQVTQMGQEVILRCVPISNHLYFYWYRQILGQKVEFLVSFYNNEISEKSEIFDDQFSVERPDGSNFTLKIRSTKLEDSAMYFCASSFIMVEQYFGPGTRLTVT.

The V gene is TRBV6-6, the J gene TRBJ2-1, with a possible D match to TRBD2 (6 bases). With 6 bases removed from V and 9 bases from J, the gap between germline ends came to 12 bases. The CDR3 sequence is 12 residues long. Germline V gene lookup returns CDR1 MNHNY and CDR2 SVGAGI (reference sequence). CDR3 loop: CASSPGLLEQFF. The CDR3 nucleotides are TGTGCCAGCAGCCCGGGACTTCTTGAGCAGTTCTTC.

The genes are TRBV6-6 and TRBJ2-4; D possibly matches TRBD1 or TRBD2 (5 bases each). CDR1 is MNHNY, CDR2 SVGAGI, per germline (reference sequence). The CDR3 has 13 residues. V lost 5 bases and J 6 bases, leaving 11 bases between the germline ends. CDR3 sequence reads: CASSTGQINIQYF. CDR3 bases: TGTGCCAGCAGTACGGGGCAGATAAACATTCAGTACTTC.

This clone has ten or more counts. CDR3 sequence (DNA): TGCGCCAGCAGTCGGGACACCTACACTGAAGCTTTCTTT. Translation: CASSRDTYTEAFF. The chain uses TRBV10-2 and TRBJ1-1; D is perhaps TRBD1 (6 bases). CDR3 length equals 13 residues. Trimming removed 5 bases at V and 3 bases at J, with 10 bases between. CDR1 is WSHSY and CDR2 is SAAADI in the germline V gene.

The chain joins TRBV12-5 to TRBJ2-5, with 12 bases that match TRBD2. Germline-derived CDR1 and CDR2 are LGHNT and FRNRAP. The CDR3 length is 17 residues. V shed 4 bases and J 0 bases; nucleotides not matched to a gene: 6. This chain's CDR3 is CASGSPRLAGDQETQYF. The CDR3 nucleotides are TGTGCTAGTGGTTCCCCGCGACTAGCGGGGGACCAAGAGACCCAGTACTTC.

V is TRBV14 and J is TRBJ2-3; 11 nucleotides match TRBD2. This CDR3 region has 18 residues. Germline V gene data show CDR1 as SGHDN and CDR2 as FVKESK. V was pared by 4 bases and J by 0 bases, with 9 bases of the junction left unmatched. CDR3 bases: TGTGCCAGCAGCCGCCGAAAAGGACTAGCGGGTAGCACAGATACGCAGTATTTT. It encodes CASSRRKGLAGSTDTQYF. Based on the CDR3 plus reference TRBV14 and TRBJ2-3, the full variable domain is EAGVTQFPSHSVIEKGQTVTLRCDPISGHDNLYWYRRVMGKEIKFLLHFVKESKQDESGMPNNRFLAERTGGTYSTLKVQPAELEDSGVYFCASSRRKGLAGSTDTQYFGPGTRLTVL.

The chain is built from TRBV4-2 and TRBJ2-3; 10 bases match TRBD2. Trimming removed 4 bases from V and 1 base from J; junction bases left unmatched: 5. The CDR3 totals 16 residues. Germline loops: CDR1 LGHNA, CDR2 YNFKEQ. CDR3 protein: CASSPTLAGGTDTQYF. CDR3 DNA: TGTGCCAGCAGCCCGACCCTAGCGGGAGGCACAGATACGCAGTATTTT.

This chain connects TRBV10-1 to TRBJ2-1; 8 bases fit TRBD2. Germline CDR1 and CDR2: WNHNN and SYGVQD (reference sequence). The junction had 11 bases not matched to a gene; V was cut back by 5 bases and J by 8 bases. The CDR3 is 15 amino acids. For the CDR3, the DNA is TGCGCCAGCAGTCTCGGTCGCGGGGGGACCGATGAGCAGTTCTTC. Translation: CASSLGRGGTDEQFF.

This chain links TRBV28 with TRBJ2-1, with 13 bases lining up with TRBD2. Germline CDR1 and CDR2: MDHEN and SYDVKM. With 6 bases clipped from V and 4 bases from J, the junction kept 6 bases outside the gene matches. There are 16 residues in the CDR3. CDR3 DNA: TGTGCCAGCAGCTCGGGACTAGCGGGGCTATACAATGAGCAGTTCTTC. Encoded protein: CASSSGLAGLYNEQFF.

The chain's CDR3 is CASNRAGDLINEQFF. As DNA, the CDR3 is TGTGCCAGCAATCGCGCGGGAGATCTTATCAATGAGCAGTTCTTC. This rearrangement joins TRBV28 to TRBJ2-1, with 7 bases identical to TRBD2. CDR3 length equals 15 residues. CDR1 and CDR2 (germline): MDHEN, SYDVKM. The V segment lost 7 bases and the J segment 6 bases; nucleotides outside the gene matches: 12.

CDR3 sequence: CASRGPGNFYEQYF. The CDR3 DNA is TGTGCCAGCAGGGGTCCAGGGAATTTCTACGAGCAGTACTTC. The chain employs TRBV6-5 and TRBJ2-7; perhaps TRBD1 as D (5 bases). Looked up from germline, CDR1 is MNHEY and CDR2 is SVGAGI. The CDR3 spans 14 residues. The V and J ends lost 6 bases and 3 bases respectively, with 15 bases between them.

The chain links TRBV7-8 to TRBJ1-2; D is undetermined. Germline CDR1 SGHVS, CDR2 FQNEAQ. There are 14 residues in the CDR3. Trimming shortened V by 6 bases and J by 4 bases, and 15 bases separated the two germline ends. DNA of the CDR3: TGTGCCAGCAGTCCGTCTAGGACCCCCTATGGCTACACCTTC. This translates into CASSPSRTPYGYTF.

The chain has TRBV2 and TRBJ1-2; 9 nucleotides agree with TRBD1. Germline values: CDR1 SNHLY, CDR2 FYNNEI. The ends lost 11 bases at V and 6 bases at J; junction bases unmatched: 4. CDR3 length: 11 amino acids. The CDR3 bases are TGTGCCGGGGGACAGGGAGATGGCTACACCTTC. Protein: CAGGQGDGYTF.

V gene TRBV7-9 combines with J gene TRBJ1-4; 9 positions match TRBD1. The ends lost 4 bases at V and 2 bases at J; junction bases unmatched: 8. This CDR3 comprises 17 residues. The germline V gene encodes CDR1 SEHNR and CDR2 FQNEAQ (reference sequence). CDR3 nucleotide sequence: TGTGCCAGCAGCTGGGGACAGGGTTTATCGACTAATGAAAAACTGTTTTTT. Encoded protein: CASSWGQGLSTNEKLFF. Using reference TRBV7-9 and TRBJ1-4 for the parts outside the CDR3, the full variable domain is DTGVSQNPRHKITKRGQNVTFRCDPISEHNRLYWYRQTLGQGPEFLTYFQNEAQLEKSRLLSDRFSAERPKGSFSTLEIQRTEQGDSAMYLCASSWGQGLSTNEKLFFGSGTQLSVL.

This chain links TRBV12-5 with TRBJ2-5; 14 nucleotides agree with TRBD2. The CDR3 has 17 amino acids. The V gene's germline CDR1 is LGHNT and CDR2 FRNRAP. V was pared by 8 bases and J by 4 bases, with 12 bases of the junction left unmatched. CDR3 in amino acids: CASRLGLAGEDGETQYF. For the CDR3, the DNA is TGTGCTAGTAGGCTGGGACTAGCGGGAGAAGATGGAGAGACCCAGTACTTC.

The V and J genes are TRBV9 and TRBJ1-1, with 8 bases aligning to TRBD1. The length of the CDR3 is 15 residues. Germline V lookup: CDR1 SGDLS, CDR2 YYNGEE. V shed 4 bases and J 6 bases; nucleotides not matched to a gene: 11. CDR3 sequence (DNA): TGTGCCAGCAGCCCGCGGACAGGGTTTGCGCCTGAAGCTTTCTTT. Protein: CASSPRTGFAPEAFF.

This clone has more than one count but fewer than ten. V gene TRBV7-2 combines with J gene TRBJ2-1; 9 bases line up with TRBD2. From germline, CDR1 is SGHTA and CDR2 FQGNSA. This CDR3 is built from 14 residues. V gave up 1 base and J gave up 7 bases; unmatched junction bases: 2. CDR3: CASSLGLAVNEQFF. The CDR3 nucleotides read TGTGCCAGCAGCTTAGGACTAGCGGTTAATGAGCAGTTCTTC.

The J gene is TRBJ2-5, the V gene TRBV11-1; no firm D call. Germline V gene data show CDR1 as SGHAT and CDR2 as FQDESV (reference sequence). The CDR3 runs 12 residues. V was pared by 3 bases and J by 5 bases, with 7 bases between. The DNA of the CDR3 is TGTGCCAGCAGCTTGGGCCTGGAGACCCAGTACTTC. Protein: CASSLGLETQYF.

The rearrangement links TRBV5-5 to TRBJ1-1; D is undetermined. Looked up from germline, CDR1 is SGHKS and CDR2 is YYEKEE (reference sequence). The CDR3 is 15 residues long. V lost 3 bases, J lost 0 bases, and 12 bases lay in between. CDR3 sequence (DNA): TGTGCCAGCAGCTCCCAGGCGCGGGTGAACACTGAAGCTTTCTTT. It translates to CASSSQARVNTEAFF.